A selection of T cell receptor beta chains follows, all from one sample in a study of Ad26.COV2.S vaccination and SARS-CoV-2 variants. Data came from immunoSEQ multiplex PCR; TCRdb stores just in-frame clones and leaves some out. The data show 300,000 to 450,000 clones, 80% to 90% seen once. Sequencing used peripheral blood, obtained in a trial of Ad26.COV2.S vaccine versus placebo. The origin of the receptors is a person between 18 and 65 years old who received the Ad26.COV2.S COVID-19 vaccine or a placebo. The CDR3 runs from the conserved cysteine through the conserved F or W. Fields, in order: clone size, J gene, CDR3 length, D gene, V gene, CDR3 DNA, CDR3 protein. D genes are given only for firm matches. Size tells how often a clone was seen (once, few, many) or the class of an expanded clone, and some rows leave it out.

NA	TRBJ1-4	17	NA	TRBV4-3	TGCGCCAGCAGCCAAGATCCCCCGGACGGAGAGGGGGAAAAACTGTTTTTT	CASSQDPPDGEGEKLFF
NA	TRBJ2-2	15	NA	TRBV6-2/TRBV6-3	TGTGCCAGCAGTTACCCCCGGGGGAGCGCCGGGGAGCTGTTTTTT	CASSYPRGSAGELFF
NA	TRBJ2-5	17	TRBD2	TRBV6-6	TGTGCCAGCAGTCACAGGACTAGCGGGAGTTGGCAAGAGACCCAGTACTTC	CASSHRTSGSWQETQYF
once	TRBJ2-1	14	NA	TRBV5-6	TGTGCCAGCAGCTTGTGGCAGGGGACCAATGAGCAGTTCTTC	CASSLWQGTNEQFF
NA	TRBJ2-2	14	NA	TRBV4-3	TGCGCCAGCAGACGGACAGCCAACACCGGGGAGCTGTTTTTT	CASRRTANTGELFF
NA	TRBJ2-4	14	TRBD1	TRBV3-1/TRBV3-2	TGTGCCAGCAGCCGTTCGACAGGGGTTAACATTCAGTACTTC	CASSRSTGVNIQYF
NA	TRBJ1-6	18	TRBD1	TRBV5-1	TGCGCCAGCAGTCTTTGGGACAGGGACAGCTCCTATAATTCACCCCTCCACTTT	CASSLWDRDSSYNSPLHF
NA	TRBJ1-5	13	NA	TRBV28	TGTGCCAGCAGTTTCCAGGTTAATCAGCCCCAGCATTTT	CASSFQVNQPQHF
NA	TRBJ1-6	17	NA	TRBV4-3	TGCGCCAGCAGCCAAGAAGTAGGGGGGGTCTATAATTCACCCCTCCACTTT	CASSQEVGGVYNSPLHF
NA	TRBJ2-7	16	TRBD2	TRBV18	TGTGCCAGCTCACCAAGTCTGACTAGCGGACGCTACGAGCAGTACTTC	CASSPSLTSGRYEQYF
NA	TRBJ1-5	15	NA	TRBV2	TGTGCCAGCAGCCCTTTACCATTTAGCAATCAGCCCCAGCATTTT	CASSPLPFSNQPQHF
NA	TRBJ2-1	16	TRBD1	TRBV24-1	TGTGCCACCAGCAAACCCTATGGGACAGGGGCGAATGAGCAGTTCTTC	CATSKPYGTGANEQFF
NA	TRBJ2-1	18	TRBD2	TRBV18	TGTGCCAGCTCAGTAAGGAAGGGAGGGGCAGGCTCGTACAATGAGCAGTTCTTC	CASSVRKGGAGSYNEQFF
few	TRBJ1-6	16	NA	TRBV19	TGTGCCAGTAGTATGGGGTCGAGCTCCTATAATTCACCCCTCCACTTT	CASSMGSSSYNSPLHF
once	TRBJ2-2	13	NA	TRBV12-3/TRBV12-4	TGTGCCAGCAGTTTTAGTTGGGACGGGGAGCTGTTTTTT	CASSFSWDGELFF
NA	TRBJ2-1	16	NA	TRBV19	TGTGCCAGTAGTAGGAGTGACAGGATCTCCTACAATGAGCAGTTCTTC	CASSRSDRISYNEQFF
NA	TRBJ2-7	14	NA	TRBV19	TGTGCCAGTAGTATTGGTAGCGGCCCCTACGAGCAGTACTTC	CASSIGSGPYEQYF
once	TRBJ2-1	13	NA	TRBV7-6	TGTGCCAGCAGCTTAGGCGGGGAAACAGAGCAGTTCTTC	CASSLGGETEQFF
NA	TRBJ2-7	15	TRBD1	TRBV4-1	TGCGCCAGCAGTTTCGCGAGACAGGGCCCCTACGAGCAGTACTTC	CASSFARQGPYEQYF
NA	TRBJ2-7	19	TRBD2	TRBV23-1	TGCGCCAGCAGCCAAAGTAGGTGGCGGGAGTTTAAAAAAGTCTACGAGCAGTACTTC	CASSQSRWREFKKVYEQYF
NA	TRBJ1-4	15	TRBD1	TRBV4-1	TGCGCCAGCAGCCCAACCGGGACAGGGAATGAAAAACTGTTTTTT	CASSPTGTGNEKLFF
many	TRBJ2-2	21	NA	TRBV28	TGTGCCAGCAGTCCGTTGTATGTACAGAAATCTGTACCCCTAAACACCGGGGAGCTGTTTTTT	CASSPLYVQKSVPLNTGELFF
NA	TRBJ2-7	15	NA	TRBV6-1	TGTGCCAGCAGTGAAGGCGGTAGGGTGGAGGACGAGCAGTACTTC	CASSEGGRVEDEQYF
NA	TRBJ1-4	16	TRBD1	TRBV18	TGTGCCAGCTCACCCTACAACAGGGGCGTTAATGAAAAACTGTTTTTT	CASSPYNRGVNEKLFF
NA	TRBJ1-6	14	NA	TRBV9	TGTGCCAGCAGCGTGGATCAAGGCGGTTCACCCCTCCACTTT	CASSVDQGGSPLHF
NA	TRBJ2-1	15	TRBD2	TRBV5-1	TGCGCCAGCAGCTTGGAGAGCGGGGGGGCCGGCGAGCAGTTCTTC	CASSLESGGAGEQFF
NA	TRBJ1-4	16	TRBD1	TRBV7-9	TGTGCCAGCAGCTTAGGGGTACAGGGGGCAGGAGAAAAACTGTTTTTT	CASSLGVQGAGEKLFF
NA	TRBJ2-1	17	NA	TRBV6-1	TGTGCCAGCAGTGAACGGCCACAGCCCCAGCCCTACAATGAGCAGTTCTTC	CASSERPQPQPYNEQFF
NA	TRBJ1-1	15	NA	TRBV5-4	TGTGCCAGCAGAGCCCGTGGACAGACAATCACTGAAGCTTTCTTT	CASRARGQTITEAFF
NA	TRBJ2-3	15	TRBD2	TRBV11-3	TGTGCCAGCAGCTTAGGTGCGGGAGTTACAGATACGCAGTATTTT	CASSLGAGVTDTQYF
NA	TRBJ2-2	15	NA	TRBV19	TGTGCCAGTAGTATACACCTAGCGAACACCGGGGAGCTGTTTTTT	CASSIHLANTGELFF